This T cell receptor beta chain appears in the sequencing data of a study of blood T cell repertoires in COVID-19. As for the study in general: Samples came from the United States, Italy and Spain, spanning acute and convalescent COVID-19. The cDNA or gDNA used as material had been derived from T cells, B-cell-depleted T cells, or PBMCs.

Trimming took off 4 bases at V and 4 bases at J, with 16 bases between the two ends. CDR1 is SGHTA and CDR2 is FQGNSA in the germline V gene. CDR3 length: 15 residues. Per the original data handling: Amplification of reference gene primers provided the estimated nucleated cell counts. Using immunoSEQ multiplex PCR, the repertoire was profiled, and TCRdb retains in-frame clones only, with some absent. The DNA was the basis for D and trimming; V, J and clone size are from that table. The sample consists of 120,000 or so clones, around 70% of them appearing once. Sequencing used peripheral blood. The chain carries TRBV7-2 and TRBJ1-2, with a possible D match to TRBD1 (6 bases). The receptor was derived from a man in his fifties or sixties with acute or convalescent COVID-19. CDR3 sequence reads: CASSYRDKFSYGYTF. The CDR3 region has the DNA TGTGCCAGCAGCTACCGGGACAAATTTTCCTATGGCTACACCTTC.